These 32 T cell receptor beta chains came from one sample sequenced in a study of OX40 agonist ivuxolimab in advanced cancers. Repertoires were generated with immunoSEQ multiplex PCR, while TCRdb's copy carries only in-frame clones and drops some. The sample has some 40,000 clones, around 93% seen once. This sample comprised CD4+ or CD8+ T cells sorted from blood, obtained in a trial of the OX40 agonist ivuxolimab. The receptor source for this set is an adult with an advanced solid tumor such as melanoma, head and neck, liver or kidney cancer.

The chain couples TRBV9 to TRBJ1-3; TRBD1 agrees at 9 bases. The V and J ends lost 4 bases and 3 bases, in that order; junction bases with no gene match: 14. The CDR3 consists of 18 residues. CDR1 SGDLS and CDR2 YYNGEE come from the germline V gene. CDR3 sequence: CASSPILGQGFGGNTIYF. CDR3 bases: TGTGCCAGCAGCCCAATTCTGGGACAGGGCTTCGGTGGAAACACCATATATTTT. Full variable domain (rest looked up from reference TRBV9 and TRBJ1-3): DSGVTQTPKHLITATGQRVTLRCSPRSGDLSVYWYQQSLDQGLQFLIQYYNGEERAKGNILERFSAQQFPDLHSELNLSSLELGDSALYFCASSPILGQGFGGNTIYFGEGSWLTVV.

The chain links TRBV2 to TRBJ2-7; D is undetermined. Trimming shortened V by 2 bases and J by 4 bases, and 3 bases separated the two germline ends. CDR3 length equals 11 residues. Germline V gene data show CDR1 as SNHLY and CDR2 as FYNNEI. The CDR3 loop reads CASSERYEQYF. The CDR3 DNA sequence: TGTGCCAGCAGTGAACGGTACGAGCAGTACTTC.

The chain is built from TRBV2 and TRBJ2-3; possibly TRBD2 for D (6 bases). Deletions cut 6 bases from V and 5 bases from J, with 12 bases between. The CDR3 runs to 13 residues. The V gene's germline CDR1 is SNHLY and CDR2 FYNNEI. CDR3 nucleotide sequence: TGTGCCAGCAGCGGGAGCGAATTAGATACGCAGTATTTT. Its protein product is CASSGSELDTQYF.

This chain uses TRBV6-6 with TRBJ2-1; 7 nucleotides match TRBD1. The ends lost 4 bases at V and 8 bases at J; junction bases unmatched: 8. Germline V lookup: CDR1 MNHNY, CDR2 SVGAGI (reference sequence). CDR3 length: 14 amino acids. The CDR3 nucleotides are TGTGCCAGCAGTTCCCGGTGGCAGGGGGATGAGCAGTTCTTC. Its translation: CASSSRWQGDEQFF.

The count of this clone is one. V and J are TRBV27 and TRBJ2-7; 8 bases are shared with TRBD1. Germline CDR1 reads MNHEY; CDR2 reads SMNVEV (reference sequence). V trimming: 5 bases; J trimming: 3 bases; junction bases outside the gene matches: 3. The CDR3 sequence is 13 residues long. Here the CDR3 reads CASSTTGGYEQYF. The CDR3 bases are TGTGCCAGCAGTACCACAGGGGGCTACGAGCAGTACTTC.

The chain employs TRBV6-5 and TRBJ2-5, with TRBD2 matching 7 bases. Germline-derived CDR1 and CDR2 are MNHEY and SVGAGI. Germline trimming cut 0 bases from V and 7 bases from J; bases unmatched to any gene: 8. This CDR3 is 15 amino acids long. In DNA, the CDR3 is TGTGCCAGCAGTTACTCGAGTTTTACGGGAGGGACCCAGTACTTC. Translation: CASSYSSFTGGTQYF.

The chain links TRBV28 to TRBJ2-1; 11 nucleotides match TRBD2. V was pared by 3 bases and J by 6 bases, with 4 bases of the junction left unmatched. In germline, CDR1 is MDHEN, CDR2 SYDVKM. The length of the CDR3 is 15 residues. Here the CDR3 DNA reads TGTGCCAGCAGTTTGTGGCTAGCGGGAGGCAATGAGCAGTTCTTC. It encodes CASSLWLAGGNEQFF. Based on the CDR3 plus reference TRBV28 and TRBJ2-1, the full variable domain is DVKVTQSSRYLVKRTGEKVFLECVQDMDHENMFWYRQDPGLGLRLIYFSYDVKMKEKGDIPEGYSVSREKKERFSLILESASTNQTSMYLCASSLWLAGGNEQFFGPGTRLTVL.

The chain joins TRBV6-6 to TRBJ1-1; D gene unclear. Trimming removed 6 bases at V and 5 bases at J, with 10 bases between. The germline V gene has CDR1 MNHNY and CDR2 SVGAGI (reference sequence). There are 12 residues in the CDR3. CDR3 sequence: CASSPKWTEAFF. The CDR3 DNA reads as TGTGCCAGCAGCCCTAAATGGACTGAAGCTTTCTTT.

CDR3: CASTLGTGLGEQFF. The CDR3 DNA reads as TGTGCCAGTACCCTAGGGACAGGGCTAGGTGAGCAGTTCTTC. The V gene is TRBV19, the J gene TRBJ2-1; 9 bases are a match to TRBD1. Trimming took 7 bases from V and 9 from J; bases not matched to a gene: 10. The CDR3 extends over 14 amino acids. Germline CDR1 reads LNHDA; CDR2 reads SQIVND (reference sequence). Full variable domain (remainder filled in from reference TRBV19 and TRBJ2-1): DGGITQSPKYLFRKEGQNVTLSCEQNLNHDAMYWYRQDPGQGLRLIYYSQIVNDFQKGDIAEGYSVSREKKESFPLTVTSAQKNPTAFYLCASTLGTGLGEQFFGPGTRLTVL.

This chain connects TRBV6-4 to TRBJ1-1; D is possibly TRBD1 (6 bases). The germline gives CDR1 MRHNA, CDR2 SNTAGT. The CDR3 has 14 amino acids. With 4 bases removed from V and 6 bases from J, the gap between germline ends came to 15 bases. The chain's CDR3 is CASSAGGGAAEAFF. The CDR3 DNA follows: TGTGCCAGCAGTGCGGGTGGGGGGGCGGCTGAAGCTTTCTTT.

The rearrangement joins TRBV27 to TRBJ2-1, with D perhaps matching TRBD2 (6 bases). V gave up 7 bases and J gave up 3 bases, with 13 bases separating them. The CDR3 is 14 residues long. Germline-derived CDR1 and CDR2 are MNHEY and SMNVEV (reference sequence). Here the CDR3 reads CASKAEGLYNEQFF. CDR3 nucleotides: TGTGCCAGCAAAGCGGAGGGGCTCTACAATGAGCAGTTCTTC.

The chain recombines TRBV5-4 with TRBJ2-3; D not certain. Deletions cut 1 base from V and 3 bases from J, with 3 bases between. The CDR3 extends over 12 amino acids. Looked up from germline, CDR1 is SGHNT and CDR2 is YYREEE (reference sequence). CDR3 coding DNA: TGTGCCAGCAGCTTGATTACAGATACGCAGTATTTT. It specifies CASSLITDTQYF.

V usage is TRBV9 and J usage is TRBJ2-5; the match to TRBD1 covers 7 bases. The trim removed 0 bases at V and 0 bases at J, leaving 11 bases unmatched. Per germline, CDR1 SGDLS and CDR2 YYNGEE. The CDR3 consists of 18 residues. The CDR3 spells CASSVGDRVGVNQETQYF. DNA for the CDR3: TGTGCCAGCAGCGTAGGTGACAGGGTGGGGGTTAACCAAGAGACCCAGTACTTC.

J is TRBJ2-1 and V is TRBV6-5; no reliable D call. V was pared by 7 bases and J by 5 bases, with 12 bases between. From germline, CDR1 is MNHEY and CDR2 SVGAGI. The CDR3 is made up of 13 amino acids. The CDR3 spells CASTTTKDNEQFF. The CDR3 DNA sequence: TGTGCCAGCACGACGACAAAGGACAATGAGCAGTTCTTC.

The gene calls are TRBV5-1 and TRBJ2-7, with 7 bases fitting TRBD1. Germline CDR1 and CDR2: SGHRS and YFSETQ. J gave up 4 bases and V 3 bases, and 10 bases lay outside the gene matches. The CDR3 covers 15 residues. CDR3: CASSSTPGGSYEQYF. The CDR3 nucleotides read TGCGCCAGCAGCTCGACCCCAGGGGGATCTTACGAGCAGTACTTC.

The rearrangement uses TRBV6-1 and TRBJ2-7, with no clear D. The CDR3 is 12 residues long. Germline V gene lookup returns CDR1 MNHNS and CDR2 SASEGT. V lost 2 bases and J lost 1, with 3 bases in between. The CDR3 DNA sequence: TGTGCCAGCAGTGAAAATTCCTACGAGCAGTACTTC. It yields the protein CASSENSYEQYF.

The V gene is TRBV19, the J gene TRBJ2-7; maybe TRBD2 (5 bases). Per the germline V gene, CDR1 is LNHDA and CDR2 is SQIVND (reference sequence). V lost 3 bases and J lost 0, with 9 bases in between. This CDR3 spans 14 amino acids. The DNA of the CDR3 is TGTGCCAGTAGTATCGGAGGAAACTCCTACGAGCAGTACTTC. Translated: CASSIGGNSYEQYF.

The CDR3 loop reads CASRDPSYEQYF. For the CDR3, the DNA is TGTGCCAGTAGGGACCCCTCCTACGAGCAGTACTTC. The chain joins TRBV19 to TRBJ2-7, with unresolved D. Trimming stripped 6 bases from V and 0 bases from J, with 6 bases between. Germline values: CDR1 LNHDA, CDR2 SQIVND (reference sequence). The CDR3 runs to 12 residues.

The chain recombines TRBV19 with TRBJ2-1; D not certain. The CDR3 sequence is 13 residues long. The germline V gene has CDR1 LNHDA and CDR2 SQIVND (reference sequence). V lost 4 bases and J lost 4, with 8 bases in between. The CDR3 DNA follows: TGTGCCAGTAGTACCGGGCCATACAATGAGCAGTTCTTC. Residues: CASSTGPYNEQFF.

The CDR3 nucleotides read TGTGCCAGTAGTATGACCGGGACAGCGAACACTGAAGCTTTCTTT. Translated, it gives CASSMTGTANTEAFF. The chain joins TRBV19 to TRBJ1-1, with 7 bases fitting TRBD1. The V segment lost 3 bases and the J segment 1 base; nucleotides outside the gene matches: 5. The CDR3 runs 15 residues. Germline-derived CDR1 and CDR2 are LNHDA and SQIVND (reference sequence).

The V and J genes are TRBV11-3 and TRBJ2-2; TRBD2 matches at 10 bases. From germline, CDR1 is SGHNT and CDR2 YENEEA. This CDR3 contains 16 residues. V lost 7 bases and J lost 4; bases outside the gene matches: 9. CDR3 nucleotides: TGTGCCAGCACCCTAAGAACTAGCGGGACCACCGGGGAGCTGTTTTTT. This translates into CASTLRTSGTTGELFF.

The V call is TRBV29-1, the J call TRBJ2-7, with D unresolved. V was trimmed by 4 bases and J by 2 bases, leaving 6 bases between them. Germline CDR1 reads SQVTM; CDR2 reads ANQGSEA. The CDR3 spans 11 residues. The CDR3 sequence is CSVGLPYEQYF. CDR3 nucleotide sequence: TGCAGCGTTGGTCTTCCCTACGAGCAGTACTTC.

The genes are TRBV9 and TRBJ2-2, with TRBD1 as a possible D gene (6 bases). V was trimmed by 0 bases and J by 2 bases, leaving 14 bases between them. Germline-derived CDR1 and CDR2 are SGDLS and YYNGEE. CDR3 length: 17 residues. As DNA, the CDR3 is TGTGCCAGCAGCGTAGCTCTTCAGGGGCAAAACACCGGGGAGCTGTTTTTT. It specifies CASSVALQGQNTGELFF.

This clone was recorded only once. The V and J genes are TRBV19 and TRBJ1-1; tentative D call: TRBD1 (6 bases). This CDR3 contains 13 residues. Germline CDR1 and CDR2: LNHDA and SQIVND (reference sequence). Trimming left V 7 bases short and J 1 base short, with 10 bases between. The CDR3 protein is CASTQGTNTEAFF. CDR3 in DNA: TGTGCCAGTACTCAGGGGACGAACACTGAAGCTTTCTTT.

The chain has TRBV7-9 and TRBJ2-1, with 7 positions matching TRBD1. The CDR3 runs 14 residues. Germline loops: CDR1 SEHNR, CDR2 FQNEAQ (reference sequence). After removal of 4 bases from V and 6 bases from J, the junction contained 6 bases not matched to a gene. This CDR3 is CASSSTNRGNEQFF. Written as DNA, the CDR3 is TGTGCCAGCAGCTCAACGAACAGGGGCAATGAGCAGTTCTTC.

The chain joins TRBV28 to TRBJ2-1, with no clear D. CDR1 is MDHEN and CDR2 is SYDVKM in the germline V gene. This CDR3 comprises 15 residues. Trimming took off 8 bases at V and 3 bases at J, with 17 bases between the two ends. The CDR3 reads CASFSRNPNYNEQFF. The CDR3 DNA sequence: TGTGCCAGCTTTAGCAGAAACCCTAACTACAATGAGCAGTTCTTC.

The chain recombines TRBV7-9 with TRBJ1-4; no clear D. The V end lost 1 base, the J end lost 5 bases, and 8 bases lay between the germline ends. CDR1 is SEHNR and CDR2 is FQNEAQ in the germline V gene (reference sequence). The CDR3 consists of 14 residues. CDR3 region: CASSLGQPNEKLFF. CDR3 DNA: TGTGCCAGCAGCTTAGGTCAGCCCAATGAAAAACTGTTTTTT. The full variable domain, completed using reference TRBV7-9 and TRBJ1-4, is DTGVSQNPRHKITKRGQNVTFRCDPISEHNRLYWYRQTLGQGPEFLTYFQNEAQLEKSRLLSDRFSAERPKGSFSTLEIQRTEQGDSAMYLCASSLGQPNEKLFFGSGTQLSVL.

The CDR3, as DNA: TGTGCCAGTCGGACTTCACGGATCACAGATACGCAGTATTTT. This translates into CASRTSRITDTQYF. The chain recombines TRBV2 with TRBJ2-3, with D possibly TRBD2 on 5 matching bases. Deletions cut 9 bases from V and 2 bases from J, with 15 bases between. This CDR3 region has 14 residues. The germline gives CDR1 SNHLY, CDR2 FYNNEI.

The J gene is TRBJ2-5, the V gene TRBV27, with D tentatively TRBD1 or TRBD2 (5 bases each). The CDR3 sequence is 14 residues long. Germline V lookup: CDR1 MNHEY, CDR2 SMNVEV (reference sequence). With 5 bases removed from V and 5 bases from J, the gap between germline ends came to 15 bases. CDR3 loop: CASSLRDPGETQYF. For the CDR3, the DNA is TGTGCCAGCAGTCTCCGGGACCCGGGGGAGACCCAGTACTTC.

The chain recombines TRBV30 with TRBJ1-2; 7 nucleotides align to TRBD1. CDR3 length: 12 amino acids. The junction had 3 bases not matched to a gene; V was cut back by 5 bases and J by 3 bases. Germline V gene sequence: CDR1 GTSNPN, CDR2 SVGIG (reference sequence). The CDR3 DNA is TGTGCCTGGGACAGGGAATACTATGGCTACACCTTC. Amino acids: CAWDREYYGYTF.

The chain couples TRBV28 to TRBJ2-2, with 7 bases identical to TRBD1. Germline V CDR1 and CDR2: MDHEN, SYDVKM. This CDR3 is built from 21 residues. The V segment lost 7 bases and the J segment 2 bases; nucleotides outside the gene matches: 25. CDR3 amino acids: CASTSSSHGTVLLTNTGELFF. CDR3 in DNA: TGTGCCAGCACCTCGAGCAGCCACGGGACAGTCCTTCTAACTAACACCGGGGAGCTGTTTTTT.

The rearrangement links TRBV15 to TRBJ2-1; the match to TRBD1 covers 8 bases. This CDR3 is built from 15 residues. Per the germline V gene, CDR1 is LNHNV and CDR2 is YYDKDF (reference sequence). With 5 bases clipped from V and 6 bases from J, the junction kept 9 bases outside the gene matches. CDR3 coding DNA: TGTGCCACCAGCGGAGCAGGGGGCGCGGGCAATGAGCAGTTCTTC. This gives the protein CATSGAGGAGNEQFF.